The 27 T cell receptor beta chains presented below share a single source sample, sequenced in a study of breast tumors, draining lymph nodes, adjacent tissues. Breast cancer patients provided tissue from their axillary draining lymph nodes. TCRdb re-analysed the multiplex PCR reads in MiXCR, keeping a single row per CDR3 protein. The sample has approximately 100,000 distinct CDR3 sequences, about 20% seen once; the top ten hold roughly 1.3%. The sample was axillary lymph node tissue. The source is a female donor with breast cancer. Some clones in this sample may be carry-over from other donors' samples.

This clonotype has a count of ten or more. J is TRBJ2-5 and V is TRBV9; 8 nucleotides agree with TRBD1. With V trimmed by 0 bases and J by 0 bases, 7 bases remained unmatched. The CDR3 sequence is 17 residues long. Per the germline V gene, CDR1 is SGDLS and CDR2 is YYNGEE. CDR3 nucleotides: TGTGCCAGCAGCGTAGGTGCAGGGGGCGGGTACCAAGAGACCCAGTACTTC. It is translated as CASSVGAGGGYQETQYF.

This clonotype was seen ten or more times. The V and J genes are TRBV30 and TRBJ2-7; 7 nucleotides match TRBD1. Per germline, CDR1 GTSNPN and CDR2 SVGIG (reference sequence). This CDR3 is 11 amino acids long. V dropped 3 bases and J dropped 7; count of bases not matched to a gene: 3. The CDR3 here is CAWSRGFEQYF. In nucleotides, the CDR3 is TGTGCCTGGAGCAGGGGGTTTGAGCAGTACTTC.

V gene TRBV20-1 combines with J gene TRBJ1-1; no reliable D call. Trimming cost V 5 bases and J 11 bases, with 6 bases left between them. The length of the CDR3 is 8 residues. The germline V gene encodes CDR1 DFQATT and CDR2 SNEGSKA (reference sequence). The CDR3 sequence: CSALVAFF. The CDR3 nucleotides are TGCAGTGCTCTTGTCGCTTTCTTT.

This clonotype was recorded at least ten times. The CDR3 spells CSASRGTGANVLTF. DNA for the CDR3: TGCAGTGCTAGTCGGGGGACCGGGGCCAACGTCCTGACTTTC. The chain has TRBV20-1 and TRBJ2-6, with a weak D call TRBD2 (6 bases). Between the trimmed V and J ends, which lost 3 bases and 4 bases, there was a span of 10 bases. The germline V gene encodes CDR1 DFQATT and CDR2 SNEGSKA (reference sequence). The CDR3 runs to 14 residues.

Ten or more counts support this clonotype. The genes are TRBV2 and TRBJ1-5; the match to TRBD1 covers 11 bases. V was clipped by 5 bases and J by 6 bases; unmatched bases: 9. CDR3 length: 16 residues. Per germline, CDR1 SNHLY and CDR2 FYNNEI. CDR3 nucleotides: TGTGCCAGCAGTTACTCGGACAGGGGGCTAGGTCAGCCCCAGCATTTT. Amino acid sequence: CASSYSDRGLGQPQHF.

This clonotype was counted at least ten times. The chain uses TRBV13 and TRBJ2-3; TRBD1 might be the D (7 bases). CDR1 is PRHDT, CDR2 FYEKMQ, per germline (reference sequence). The V end was cut by 7 bases, the J end by 3 bases, with 17 bases between. The CDR3 runs to 15 residues. The DNA of the CDR3 is TGTGCCAGCAAGGAGGGGGCCTTAGGGACAGATACGCAGTATTTT. Translated, it gives CASKEGALGTDTQYF.

At least ten counts were recorded for this clonotype. V is TRBV11-2 and J is TRBJ2-7, with D maybe TRBD2 (6 bases). Germline V lookup: CDR1 SGHAT, CDR2 FQNNGV. The V and J ends lost 5 bases and 6 bases respectively, with 20 bases between them. The CDR3 contains 15 residues. The CDR3 nucleotides are TGTGCCAGCAGCCCGGGGGTCGGTGTTCGTGGCGAGCAGTACTTC. It translates to CASSPGVGVRGEQYF.

Turning to this clonotype: A much larger clone is a single base away; this may be a read error. The chain is built from TRBV4-1 and TRBJ2-3, with TRBD2 matching over 8 bases. V lost 0 bases to trimming and J lost 2 bases; unmatched junction nucleotides: 7. Germline CDR1 reads MGHRA; CDR2 reads YSYEKL. This CDR3 has 17 residues. The CDR3 nucleotides are TGCGCCAGCAGCCAAGACCGGGTAGCGGGGTACACAGATACGCAGTATTTT. This codes for CASSQDRVAGYTDTQYF.

This clonotype was seen repeatedly, ten times or more. The rearrangement uses TRBV4-2 and TRBJ2-7; 9 bases fit TRBD2. V dropped 0 bases and J dropped 4; count of bases not matched to a gene: 7. The germline V gene encodes CDR1 LGHNA and CDR2 YNFKEQ. The CDR3 totals 16 residues. The CDR3 DNA follows: TGTGCCAGCAGCCAAGAATCAACTAGCGGGTGGTACGAGCAGTACTTC. As protein: CASSQESTSGWYEQYF.

This clonotype was observed at least ten times. J is TRBJ2-3 and V is TRBV4-1; 9 bases fit TRBD2. Germline lookup yields CDR1 MGHRA and CDR2 YSYEKL. This CDR3 spans 15 amino acids. J lost 9 bases, V lost 0 bases, and 7 bases had no gene match. The CDR3, as DNA: TGCGCCAGCAGCCAAGATCGGGCTAGCGGGGTAACGCAGTATTTT. Its protein product is CASSQDRASGVTQYF.

The sample holds many counts of this clonotype. The chain uses TRBV11-2 and TRBJ2-1; the match to TRBD2 covers 9 bases. CDR3 length equals 14 residues. V shed 6 bases, J shed 7 bases, and the junction held 7 bases outside the gene matches. Germline V gives CDR1 SGHAT, CDR2 FQNNGV. The CDR3 spells CASRDSAGGNEQFF. The DNA of the CDR3 is TGTGCCAGCAGGGATTCAGCGGGGGGAAATGAGCAGTTCTTC.

For this clonotype: Since a much larger clone is just one base distant, this may be a read error. The chain combines TRBV20-1 with TRBJ1-4; maybe TRBD1 (5 bases). The CDR3 spans 12 residues. From germline, CDR1 is DFQATT and CDR2 SNEGSKA (reference sequence). CDR3 protein: CSARGGGEKLLF. DNA of the CDR3: TGCAGTGCTAGAGGGGGGGGGGAAAAACTGCTTTTT.

Remarks on this clonotype: This may arise from a read error, as a much more abundant clone is one base away. The rearrangement joins TRBV11-2 to TRBJ1-6; D unclear. Trimming shortened V by 0 bases and J by 5 bases, and 5 bases separated the two germline ends. Germline V gene data show CDR1 as SGHAT and CDR2 as FQNNGV. This CDR3 is built from 14 residues. The CDR3 sequence: CASSLDGHNSPLHF. The CDR3 nucleotides read TGTGCCAGCAGCTTAGACGGCCATAATTCACCCCTCCACTTT. The full variable domain, in which reference TRBV11-2 and TRBJ1-6 provide the parts outside the CDR3, is EAGVAQSPRYKIIEKRQSVAFWCNPISGHATLYWYQQILGQGPKLLIQFQNNGVVDDSQLPKDRFSAERLKGVDSTLKIQPAKLEDSAVYLCASSLDGHNSPLHFGNGTRLTVT.

With respect to this clonotype: A much bigger clone sits one base away, suggesting this may be a read error. The chain carries TRBV5-6 and TRBJ2-2; 7 bases map to TRBD2. The CDR3 has 16 amino acids. Germline V gene lookup returns CDR1 SGHDT and CDR2 YYEEEE. For the CDR3, the DNA is TGTGCCGGCAGCTTGAGAGCGGGGAGGAGGCGCGGGGAGCTGTTTTTT. It yields the protein CAGSLRAGRRRGELFF.

About this clonotype itself: The germline gene is not matched at one end of the junction; a read error may be the cause. The CDR3 sequence: CASSQRKDSTYKQYF. CDR3 DNA sequence: TGTGCCAGCAGCCAACGAAAGGACAGTACCTACAAGCAGTACTTC. V gene TRBV3-1 combines with J gene TRBJ2-7, with D possibly TRBD1 on 6 matching bases. The CDR3 covers 15 residues. Germline values: CDR1 LGHDT, CDR2 YNNKEL (reference sequence).

Notes on this clonotype: This may be a read error, as it is one base from a much larger clone. The rearrangement joins TRBV14 to TRBJ1-2; D is uncertain. The length of the CDR3 is 13 residues. CDR1 SGHDN and CDR2 FVKESK come from the germline V gene. CDR3 sequence reads: CASGHSANYGYTF. The CDR3 region has the DNA TGTGCCAGCGGCCATTCAGCTAACTATGGCTACACCTTC.

This clonotype was detected many times. The rearrangement uses TRBV15 and TRBJ2-3, with TRBD2 as a possible D gene (5 bases). Germline loops: CDR1 LNHNV, CDR2 YYDKDF (reference sequence). The CDR3 runs to 12 residues. Trimming pared 8 bases from V and 8 bases from J, leaving 14 bases between. The CDR3 DNA reads TGTGCCACCCAGGACTCTGGGTTTACGCAGTATTTT. Its translation: CATQDSGFTQYF.

This clonotype was seen a handful of times. The V gene is TRBV28, the J gene TRBJ2-1; 12 bases line up with TRBD2. Germline loops: CDR1 MDHEN, CDR2 SYDVKM. The CDR3 is made up of 15 amino acids. V lost 6 bases, J lost 4 bases, and 4 bases stayed unmatched. For the CDR3, the DNA is TGTGCCAGCAGCCGAGGACTAGCGGGGTACAATGAGCAGTTCTTC. It codes for CASSRGLAGYNEQFF.

This clonotype was found many times. The chain uses TRBV10-2 and TRBJ2-2; the D gene is possibly TRBD1 (6 bases). V lost 5 bases, J lost 3 bases, and 10 bases lay in between. Germline V gives CDR1 WSHSY, CDR2 SAAADI. The CDR3 runs to 14 residues. CDR3 nucleotide sequence: TGCGCCAGCAGTACAGGGTCGGACACCGGGGAGCTGTTTTTT. As protein: CASSTGSDTGELFF.

This clonotype was observed many times. V is TRBV29-1 and J is TRBJ1-4, with a weak D call TRBD1 (6 bases). V lost 6 bases and J lost 3, with 14 bases in between. This CDR3 has 14 residues. Germline V CDR1 and CDR2: SQVTM, ANQGSEA. The DNA for the CDR3 is TGCAGCGTCCCGGGAGGGGGAGCTAATGAAAAACTGTTTTTT. As protein: CSVPGGGANEKLFF.

This clonotype was observed many times. The V and J genes are TRBV9 and TRBJ2-1; tentative D call: TRBD1 (7 bases). The CDR3 is 13 residues long. The germline V and J ends were trimmed by 0 bases and 7 bases, with 8 bases remaining between them. CDR1 and CDR2 from the germline V gene are SGDLS and YYNGEE. The DNA of the CDR3 is TGTGCCAGCAGCGTAGCAGGGGGGAATGAGCAGTTCTTC. It encodes CASSVAGGNEQFF.

There are many counts of this clonotype. The chain couples TRBV11-2 to TRBJ1-5; D not resolved. CDR1 is SGHAT, CDR2 FQNNGV, per germline. CDR3 length: 13 amino acids. The V end lost 1 base, the J end lost 6 bases, and 7 bases lay between the germline ends. The CDR3 here is CASSLGPSQPQHF. DNA for the CDR3: TGTGCCAGCAGCTTAGGTCCCAGTCAGCCCCAGCATTTT.

As to this clonotype: With a much larger clone just one base away, this may be a read error. The rearrangement uses TRBV27 and TRBJ1-2; D might be TRBD1 (5 bases). Germline CDR1 and CDR2: MNHEY and SMNVEV (reference sequence). With 1 base removed from V and 8 bases from J, the gap between germline ends came to 11 bases. This CDR3 is 13 amino acids long. The CDR3 is CASSLYRGGGYTF. CDR3 in DNA: TGTGCCAGCAGTTTATATAGGGGAGGAGGCTACACCTTC.

A remark on this clonotype: This may be a read error, as it is one base from a much larger clone. Likely a read error: the CDR3 ends without its conserved phenylalanine or tryptophan. This rearrangement joins TRBV7-3 to TRBJ2-1, with TRBD1 matching over 7 bases. CDR3 size: 14 residues. J was trimmed by 9 bases and V by 6 bases; bases with no gene match: 11. Per the germline V gene, CDR1 is SGHTA and CDR2 is FQGTGA. The CDR3 reads CASRETGLDGEQFS. CDR3 bases: TGTGCCAGCAGAGAGACAGGGCTTGACGGTGAGCAGTTCTCC.

This clonotype was counted a few times. V is TRBV30 and J is TRBJ1-4, with D unclear. Germline V CDR1 and CDR2: GTSNPN, SVGIG (reference sequence). V was shortened by 0 bases and J by 5 bases, with 13 bases between the two germline ends. The CDR3 has 15 residues. CDR3 region: CAWSVMATPNEKLFF. DNA for the CDR3: TGTGCCTGGAGTGTAATGGCAACCCCAAATGAAAAACTGTTTTTT.

This clonotype occurred many times. This rearrangement joins TRBV9 to TRBJ2-1; either TRBD1 or TRBD2 may supply D (5 bases each). Trimming cost V 4 bases and J 8 bases, with 13 bases left between them. CDR3 length: 13 amino acids. Germline loops: CDR1 SGDLS, CDR2 YYNGEE. The CDR3 sequence: CASSPGQADEQFF. The CDR3 region has the DNA TGTGCCAGCAGCCCAGGACAAGCGGATGAGCAGTTCTTC.

Many counts were recorded for this clonotype. In nucleotides, the CDR3 is TGTGCCAGCAGCCAAAGATACGGCTCCTATAATTCACCCCTCCACTTT. Protein: CASSQRYGSYNSPLHF. The V gene is TRBV14, the J gene TRBJ1-6, with unresolved D. The ends were cut back, 2 bases at V and 0 bases at J, with 8 bases in the middle. There are 16 residues in the CDR3. Per germline, CDR1 SGHDN and CDR2 FVKESK.